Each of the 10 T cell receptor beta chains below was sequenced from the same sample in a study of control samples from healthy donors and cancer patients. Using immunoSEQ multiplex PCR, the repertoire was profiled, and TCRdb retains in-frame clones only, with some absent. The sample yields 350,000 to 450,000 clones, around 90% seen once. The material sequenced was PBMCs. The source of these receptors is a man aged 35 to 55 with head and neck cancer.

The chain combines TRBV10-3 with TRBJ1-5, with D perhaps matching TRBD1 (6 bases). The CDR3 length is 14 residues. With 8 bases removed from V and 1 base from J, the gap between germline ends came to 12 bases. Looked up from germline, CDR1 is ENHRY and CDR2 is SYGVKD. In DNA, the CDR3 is TGTGCCATCGGGAGGGACACCAGCAATCAGCCCCAGCATTTT. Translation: CAIGRDTSNQPQHF.

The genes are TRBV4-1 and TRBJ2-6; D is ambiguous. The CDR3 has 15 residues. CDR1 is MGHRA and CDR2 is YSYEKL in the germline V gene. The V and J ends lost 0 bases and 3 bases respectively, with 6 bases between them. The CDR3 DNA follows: TGCGCCAGCAGCCAAGAGGAAAGTGGGGCCAACGTCCTGACTTTC. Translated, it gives CASSQEESGANVLTF.

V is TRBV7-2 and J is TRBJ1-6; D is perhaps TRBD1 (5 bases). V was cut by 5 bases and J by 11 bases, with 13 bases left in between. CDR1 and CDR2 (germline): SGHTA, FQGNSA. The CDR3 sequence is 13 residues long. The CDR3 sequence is CASSTLAGAPLHF. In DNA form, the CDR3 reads TGTGCCAGCAGCACCTTAGCGGGGGCACCCCTCCACTTT.

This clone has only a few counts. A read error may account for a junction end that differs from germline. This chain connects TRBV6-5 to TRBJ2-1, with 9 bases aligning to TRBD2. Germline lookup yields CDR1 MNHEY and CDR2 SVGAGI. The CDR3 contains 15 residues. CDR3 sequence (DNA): TGTGCCAGCAGTTTCGGGGGACTAGCCTATAATGAGCAGTTCTTC. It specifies CASSFGGLAYNEQFF.

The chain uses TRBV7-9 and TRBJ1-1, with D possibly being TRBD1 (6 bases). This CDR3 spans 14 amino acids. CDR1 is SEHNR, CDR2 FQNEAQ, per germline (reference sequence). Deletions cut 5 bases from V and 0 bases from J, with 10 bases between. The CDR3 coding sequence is TGTGCCAGCAGCCTCGGACAGATGAACACTGAAGCTTTCTTT. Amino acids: CASSLGQMNTEAFF.

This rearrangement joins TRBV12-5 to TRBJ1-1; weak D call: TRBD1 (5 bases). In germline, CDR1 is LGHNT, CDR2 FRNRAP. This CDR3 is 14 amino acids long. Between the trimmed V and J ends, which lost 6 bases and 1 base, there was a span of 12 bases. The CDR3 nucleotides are TGTGCTAGTGGCGAGGGACTTAAGAACACTGAAGCTTTCTTT. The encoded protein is CASGEGLKNTEAFF.

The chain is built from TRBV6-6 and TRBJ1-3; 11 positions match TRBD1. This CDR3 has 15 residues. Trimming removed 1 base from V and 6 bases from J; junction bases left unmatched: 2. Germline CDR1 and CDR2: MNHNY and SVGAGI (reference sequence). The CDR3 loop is CASSYWGQGENTIYF. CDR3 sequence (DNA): TGTGCCAGCAGTTACTGGGGACAGGGGGAAAACACCATATATTTT.

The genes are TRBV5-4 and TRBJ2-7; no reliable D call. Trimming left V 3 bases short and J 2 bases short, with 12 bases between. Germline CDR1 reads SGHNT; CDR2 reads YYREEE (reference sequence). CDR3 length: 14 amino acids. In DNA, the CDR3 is TGTGCCAGCAGCTCCGGGCTCTCACCCTACGAGCAGTACTTC. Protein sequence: CASSSGLSPYEQYF.

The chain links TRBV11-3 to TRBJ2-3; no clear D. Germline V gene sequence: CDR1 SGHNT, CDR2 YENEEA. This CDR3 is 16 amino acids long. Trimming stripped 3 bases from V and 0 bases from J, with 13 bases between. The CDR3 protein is CASSLGVGPSTDTQYF. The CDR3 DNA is TGTGCCAGCAGCTTGGGCGTGGGTCCTAGCACAGATACGCAGTATTTT.

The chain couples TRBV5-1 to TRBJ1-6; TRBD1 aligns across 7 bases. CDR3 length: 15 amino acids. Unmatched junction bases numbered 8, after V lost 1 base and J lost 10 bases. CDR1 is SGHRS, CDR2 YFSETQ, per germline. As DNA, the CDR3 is TGCGCCAGCAGCTTGTTGCGGACAGGTCAATCACCCCTCCACTTT. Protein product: CASSLLRTGQSPLHF.